This T cell receptor beta chain was observed in a study of T cell repertoires in aging, cancer and after chemotherapy. About the research overall: Donors were grouped into six age bands spanning 30 or younger through 70 or older.

In germline, CDR1 is LGHNA, CDR2 YSLEER. CDR3 length: 15 amino acids. Peripheral blood genomic DNA, not sorted cells or RNA, was the template. Details on this clonotype: Antigen: not known. The germline gene is not matched at one end of the junction; a read error may be the cause.

TRB rearrangements spanning V, D and J were amplified using mixed TRB-A/B primers. MiXCR, applied by TCRdb to the multiplex PCR reads, yields one record per CDR3 protein. The table includes 2,000 to 2,500 distinct CDR3 sequences, about a quarter detected once. General study results and limits: Rebound thymic output was suggested by rising median generation probability during chemotherapy in each cancer cohort. Immunological memory after chemotherapy cannot be judged from the repertoire data. Compared with age-matched healthy donors, untreated hematological or solid cancer patients showed higher blood TCR clonality.

The sample consisted of blood. This TCR was recovered from a human donor with a solid tumor. The J gene is TRBJ2-7, the V gene TRBV4-3; TRBD1 aligns across 7 bases. In DNA form, the CDR3 reads TGTGCCAGCAGCCAAGATTGGGACAGTACTTACGAGCAGTACTTC. Residues: CASSQDWDSTYEQYF.